This is a list of T cell receptor beta chains from one sample in a study of blood T cells in healthy people across ages. Via MiXCR, TCRdb re-called the 5' RACE reads, giving one row per CDR3 protein. This repertoire shows 550,000 to 600,000 distinct CDR3 sequences, approximately 30% found once; its top ten account for less than 20%. The source material was blood. Receptors originate from a woman aged 70-85 years in good health. CDR3s include the opening cysteine and the closing phenylalanine or tryptophan.

>TRBV18
CASSRTGDLGYTF
>TRBV20-1
CSARPNEHFF
>TRBV10-3
CAISPDTHNEQFF
>TRBV19
CASSIGPQETQYF
>TRBV20-1
CSAIGGQIDTQYF
>TRBV7-2
CASSQVRNQPQHF
>TRBV12-3/TRBV12-4
CASSLSSGTGWAGYTF
>TRBV5-1
CASSLASVNTEAFF
>TRBV3-1
CASSQGVRNTGELFF
>TRBV27
CASRSRGARTDTQYF
>TRBV7-9
CASSQLRTANTEAFF
>TRBV20-1
CSAQERGGNTIYF
>TRBV6-5
CASISRQGNYNEQFF
>TRBV7-8
CASNRDRVGEQFF
>TRBV18
CASSSTGLDTQYF
>TRBV7-2
CASLRGAGVSLYNEQFF
>TRBV5-1
CASSSATYEQYF
>TRBV7-9
CASSSQGDRPTEAFF
>TRBV11-1
CASSLRLVPSYNEQFF
>TRBV7-6
CASSPSGDEQYF
>TRBV7-2
CASSFQTSYNSPLHF
>TRBV27
CASSPIGQGRETQYF